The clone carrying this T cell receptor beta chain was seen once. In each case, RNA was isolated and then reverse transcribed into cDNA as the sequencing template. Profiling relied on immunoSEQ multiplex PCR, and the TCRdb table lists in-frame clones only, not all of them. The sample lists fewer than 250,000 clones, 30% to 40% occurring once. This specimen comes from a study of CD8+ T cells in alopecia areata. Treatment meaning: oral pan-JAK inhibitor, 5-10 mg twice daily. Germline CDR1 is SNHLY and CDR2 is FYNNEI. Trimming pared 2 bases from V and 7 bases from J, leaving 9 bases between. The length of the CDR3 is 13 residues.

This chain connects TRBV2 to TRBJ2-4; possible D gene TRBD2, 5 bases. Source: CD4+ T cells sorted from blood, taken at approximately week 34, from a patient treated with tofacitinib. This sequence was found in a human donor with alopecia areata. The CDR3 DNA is TGTGCCAGCAGTGAAACTAGTAAGAACATTCAGTACTTC. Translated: CASSETSKNIQYF.